The T cell receptor (beta chain) under discussion was sequenced for a study of T cell responses to AZD1222 COVID-19 vaccine (dated by TCRdb to the early 2020s). In the study overall: Because spike-specific TCR depth and breadth did not differ between the two schedules, AZD1222 recipients who got a second dose at roughly 4 weeks were pooled with those who got a second dose at roughly 12 weeks. A total of roughly 240 trial participants underwent TCR sequencing, of whom around 200 received two doses of AZD1222 and about 25 received two doses of the MenACWY control vaccine. Enrollment into the trials was organized by age into subgroups of 18-55, 56-69 and 70-plus years, and those subgroups contained roughly 140, 27 and 60 TCR-sequenced participants, respectively. What the study reported, not specific to this receptor: In the small 56-69-year group, the increase in depth fell short of significance, most likely because of low power. Participants were mostly white British, with more females than males. The authors suggested clonal diversity may have been underestimated. No day 14 peak-response samples were available, so repertoires were characterized only after the peak T cell response. A significant rise in spike-specific TCR breadth and depth was observed after two AZD1222 doses relative to day 0 and relative to MenACWY recipients. Epitopes outside the regions mutated in the B.1.351 and B.1.1.7 variants were reportedly recognized by nearly half of the unique spike-specific TCRs. Vaccine-associated CD4 TCRs spanned the whole spike protein, with dominant responses in regions 160-218 and 743-854. Conclusions about previously exposed vaccinees are limited because only six or seven AZD1222 recipients were SARS-CoV-2 seropositive at baseline.

CDR1 and CDR2 (LNHDA, SQIVND) derive from the germline V gene (reference sequence). From its cysteine to its phenylalanine, the CDR3 spans 14 amino acids. The entry retains the CDR3 DNA only, 42 bases that are in frame from base 1. The V end loses 5 bases and the J end loses 3 bases, and a stretch of 11 bases separates them. In light of the paper, this sample's time point label describes: baseline before first vaccination. The vaccinee samples were drawn from two UK trials, COV001 and COV002, one of which was a single-blind randomized controlled phase 2/3 trial testing AZD1222 (ChAdOx1 nCoV-19) in healthy adults. Trial participant PBMC samples were collected at day 0 and day 28 after the second dose for TCRbeta chain sequencing. This clone was counted a few times. Its specific antigen is unknown. No per-base quality is available; no much larger clone lies one base away. The CDR3 regions of human TCRbeta chains were analyzed by immunosequencing. Per the source publication's procedure: Repertoire TCRs were matched against a reference library of SARS-CoV-2-specific TCRs generated with the MIRA antigen-specificity platform. Breadth was defined as the fraction of unique TCRs that were SARS-CoV-2-associated, and depth was defined as the fraction of total T cells that were SARS-CoV-2-associated. Using the MIRA data, each spike-specific TCR was mapped to the spike region that the TCR reacts to and placed in a CD4 or CD8 class. Log10-transformed breadth and depth values were compared by one-way ANOVA with Sidak's multiple comparisons tests. TCRdb holds this immuneACCESS table with in-frame rearrangements only. Some clones are missing; in checked studies, unresolved V genes explain under half, and the rest has no known cause. V and J calls and clone size follow that table, whereas D and trimming were derived from the DNA. In this sample the table shows 94,000 or so clones, about nine tenths of which occur a single time. The top ten clonotypes cover around 1.5% of the sample.

The chain uses TRBV19 and TRBJ1-5; no D gene is confidently identified. The clonotype originates from an adult in good health. The input for sequencing was peripheral blood, taken on day 0 of AZD1222 vaccination. The DNA sequence is given as TGTGCCAGTAGTTTAAGACGGATCAATCAGCCCCAGCATTTT. This translates into CASSLRRINQPQHF.